This T cell receptor (beta chain) was captured in a study of shared clonotypes between healthy human individuals. Overall study results and limits: Clonotypes that were shared across several donors made up approximately 5.1% of naive CD4 clonotypes.

Measured with immunoSEQ multiplex PCR; TCRdb has only the in-frame clones, and not every one. The sample contains millions of clones, approximately 94% of which appear only once. Remarks on this clone: Its specificity is not known.

CD45RO-negative, CCR7-selected cells formed the naive CD8 fraction, which excluded terminally differentiated effector memory CD45RA+ cells. Germline lookup yields CDR1 SGHDN and CDR2 FVKESK. V lost 0 bases and J lost 5, with 11 bases in between. The CDR3 runs to 14 residues. The TCR originated in a man between 18 and 35 years old in good health. The chain links TRBV14 to TRBJ2-7; tentatively, D is TRBD2 (5 bases). What was sequenced was naive CD8+ T cells sorted from blood. Here the CDR3 reads CASSQDFGVHEQYF. CDR3 bases: TGTGCCAGCAGCCAAGATTTCGGGGTCCACGAGCAGTACTTC.